This T cell receptor beta chain is drawn from a study of T cell repertoires in cytomegalovirus infection. Via MiXCR, TCRdb re-called the reads, giving one row per CDR3 protein. The sample has about 330,000 distinct CDR3 sequences; about 34% are singletons. For this clonotype: The target antigen is unknown.

This CDR3 is built from 14 residues. The germline V and J ends were trimmed by 4 bases and 2 bases, with 11 bases remaining between them. Germline V lookup: CDR1 SGHRS, CDR2 YFSETQ. The receptor's source is a human donor in good health (CMV status not recorded). Some clones in this sample may be carry-over from other donors' samples. This material consisted of cultured PBMCs, taken from culture after CMV antigen stimulation. The rearrangement uses TRBV5-1 and TRBJ2-3; possibly TRBD1 for D (6 bases). The CDR3 DNA follows: TGCGCCAGCAGCCTCCGGGACAACACAGATACGCAGTATTTT. Translated, it gives CASSLRDNTDTQYF.